These T cell receptor beta chains were read from a single sample in a study of identical twins' blood T cells. TCRdb itself ran the 5' RACE reads through MiXCR, one entry per CDR3 protein. The sample yields hundreds of thousands of distinct CDR3 sequences, about 28% seen once. Sequenced sample: PBMCs. Receptors originate from a woman aged 18-49 years in good health. The CDR3 runs from the conserved cysteine through the conserved F or W. Fields, in order: D gene, J gene, clone size, V gene, CDR3 DNA, CDR3 protein. D genes are given only for firm matches. Size is stated for part of the rows, as once, few or many counts, or as a class when the clone is expanded.

d_call: -; j_call: TRBJ1-1; clone_size: -; v_call: TRBV29-1; cdr3_nt: TGCAGCGCGGCGACACAATTCAACACTGAAGCTTTCTTT; cdr3_aa: CSAATQFNTEAFF
d_call: -; j_call: TRBJ1-2; clone_size: -; v_call: TRBV20-1; cdr3_nt: TGCAGTGCTAGACGCCTGAGGGGCTACACCTTC; cdr3_aa: CSARRLRGYTF
d_call: TRBD1; j_call: TRBJ1-5; clone_size: once; v_call: TRBV18; cdr3_nt: TGTGCCAGCTCACCAAGGACAGGGGTTCAGCCCCAGCATTTT; cdr3_aa: CASSPRTGVQPQHF
d_call: TRBD2; j_call: TRBJ2-1; clone_size: -; v_call: TRBV5-1; cdr3_nt: TGCGCCAGCAGCCCTAGCGGGACCGAGCAGTTCTTC; cdr3_aa: CASSPSGTEQFF
d_call: -; j_call: TRBJ1-1; clone_size: -; v_call: TRBV6-2/TRBV6-3; cdr3_nt: TGTGCCATCAGTTATCGGGAGGACAGCGTGATGAACACTGAAGCTTTCTTT; cdr3_aa: CAISYREDSVMNTEAFF
d_call: -; j_call: TRBJ1-1; clone_size: -; v_call: TRBV11-2; cdr3_nt: TGTGCCAGCACAGGGACGGCTCATTACACTGAAGCTTTCTTT; cdr3_aa: CASTGTAHYTEAFF
d_call: -; j_call: TRBJ2-3; clone_size: few; v_call: TRBV5-1; cdr3_nt: TGCGCCAGCAGCTTGAGGCCTGAAGGCACAGATACGCAGTATTTT; cdr3_aa: CASSLRPEGTDTQYF
d_call: -; j_call: TRBJ1-6; clone_size: few; v_call: TRBV20-1; cdr3_nt: TGCAGTGCTAGTGGGTCGGCCAATTCACCCCTCCACTTT; cdr3_aa: CSASGSANSPLHF
d_call: TRBD1; j_call: TRBJ2-3; clone_size: -; v_call: TRBV7-9; cdr3_nt: TGTGCCAGCAGCTTGACAGGGGCGATGAGCACAGATACGCAGTATTTT; cdr3_aa: CASSLTGAMSTDTQYF
d_call: -; j_call: TRBJ1-2; clone_size: few; v_call: TRBV6-6; cdr3_nt: TGTGCCAGCGGTCAGGGACGACACTATGGCTACACCTTC; cdr3_aa: CASGQGRHYGYTF
d_call: TRBD2; j_call: TRBJ2-3; clone_size: -; v_call: TRBV7-9; cdr3_nt: TGTGCCAGCAGCAATAGCGGGGGCACAGATACGCAGTATTTT; cdr3_aa: CASSNSGGTDTQYF
d_call: -; j_call: TRBJ2-7; clone_size: -; v_call: TRBV12-3/TRBV12-4; cdr3_nt: TGTGCCAGCAGTCCAGGACAGTCCTACGAGCAGTACTTC; cdr3_aa: CASSPGQSYEQYF
d_call: -; j_call: TRBJ2-1; clone_size: -; v_call: TRBV6-2/TRBV6-3; cdr3_nt: TGTGCCAGCAGTTATGGGCTAGTGGCACGCGGGCAGTTCTTC; cdr3_aa: CASSYGLVARGQFF
d_call: -; j_call: TRBJ2-1; clone_size: -; v_call: TRBV5-1; cdr3_nt: TGCGCCAGCAGCAGTAGCGACGGGGGTTTATGGGACAATGAGCAGTTCTTC; cdr3_aa: CASSSSDGGLWDNEQFF
d_call: TRBD1; j_call: TRBJ2-4; clone_size: many; v_call: TRBV29-1; cdr3_nt: TGCAGCGTTCAACCGGGACAGGGGGCAGGAAACATTCAGTACTTC; cdr3_aa: CSVQPGQGAGNIQYF
d_call: -; j_call: TRBJ1-2; clone_size: -; v_call: TRBV20-1; cdr3_nt: TGCATTGCTAGAGTTAACGAGTTCTATGGCTACACCTTC; cdr3_aa: CIARVNEFYGYTF
d_call: -; j_call: TRBJ1-1; clone_size: -; v_call: TRBV5-1; cdr3_nt: TGCGCCAGCAGCTTGCTGGCTCTGGACACTGAAGCTTTCTTT; cdr3_aa: CASSLLALDTEAFF
d_call: -; j_call: TRBJ1-2; clone_size: -; v_call: TRBV12-3/TRBV12-4; cdr3_nt: TGTGCCAGCAGTTTAGGGGGACACCTCTATGGCTACACCTTC; cdr3_aa: CASSLGGHLYGYTF
d_call: -; j_call: TRBJ2-1; clone_size: few; v_call: TRBV25-1; cdr3_nt: TGTGCCAGCAGGAGGATAGGACGGTACAATGAGCAGTTCTTC; cdr3_aa: CASRRIGRYNEQFF
d_call: -; j_call: TRBJ1-1; clone_size: -; v_call: TRBV10-3; cdr3_nt: TGTGCCATCAGTGCGGGAGGGCACACTGAAGCTTTCTTT; cdr3_aa: CAISAGGHTEAFF
d_call: -; j_call: TRBJ1-2; clone_size: -; v_call: TRBV27; cdr3_nt: TGTGCCAGCCTACCGACAGGAGACCTTCATCTCTATGGCTACACCTTC; cdr3_aa: CASLPTGDLHLYGYTF
d_call: TRBD2; j_call: TRBJ2-1; clone_size: many; v_call: TRBV12-3/TRBV12-4; cdr3_nt: TGTGCCAGCAGTCTTAGCGGGAGCTACAATGAGCAGTTCTTC; cdr3_aa: CASSLSGSYNEQFF
d_call: TRBD2; j_call: TRBJ2-3; clone_size: -; v_call: TRBV11-2; cdr3_nt: TGTGCCAGCAGCCTTGGGACTAGCGGGGGGTACACAGATACGCAGTATTTT; cdr3_aa: CASSLGTSGGYTDTQYF
d_call: -; j_call: TRBJ1-3; clone_size: -; v_call: TRBV12-5; cdr3_nt: TGTGCTAGTGGTTACCTGACTGCTGGAGACACCATATATTTT; cdr3_aa: CASGYLTAGDTIYF
d_call: TRBD1; j_call: TRBJ1-1; clone_size: few; v_call: TRBV5-1; cdr3_nt: TGCGCCAGCAGTTCAGGGGGCGGTTATGGAGCTTTCTTT; cdr3_aa: CASSSGGGYGAFF
d_call: -; j_call: TRBJ1-1; clone_size: -; v_call: TRBV7-6; cdr3_nt: TGTGCCAGCAGCCTAGGAGGCCGTAGGGACGCTTTATTT; cdr3_aa: CASSLGGRRDALF
d_call: -; j_call: TRBJ1-6; clone_size: -; v_call: TRBV7-2; cdr3_nt: TGTGCCAGCGCCCGGGATTATAATTCACCCCTCCACTTT; cdr3_aa: CASARDYNSPLHF
d_call: TRBD2; j_call: TRBJ2-7; clone_size: -; v_call: TRBV27; cdr3_nt: TGTGCCAGCAGTATGGGGGGGTCAAAGTCCTACGAGCAGTACTTC; cdr3_aa: CASSMGGSKSYEQYF
d_call: -; j_call: TRBJ1-5; clone_size: -; v_call: TRBV18; cdr3_nt: TGTGCCAGCTCACCTCCGACAGCTCCTAATCAGCCCCAGCATTTT; cdr3_aa: CASSPPTAPNQPQHF
d_call: TRBD1; j_call: TRBJ1-2; clone_size: few; v_call: TRBV29-1; cdr3_nt: TGCAGCGTCCGGACAGGGGGTGGCGGCTACACCTTC; cdr3_aa: CSVRTGGGGYTF
d_call: -; j_call: TRBJ1-1; clone_size: -; v_call: TRBV29-1; cdr3_nt: TGCAGCGGAACCCCTCAGGGCACTGAAGCTTTCTTT; cdr3_aa: CSGTPQGTEAFF
d_call: -; j_call: TRBJ1-3; clone_size: few; v_call: TRBV20-1; cdr3_nt: TGCAGTGCTAGGGGTCCAGGGTACGCTTCTCTGGGCAACACCATATATTTT; cdr3_aa: CSARGPGYASLGNTIYF
d_call: -; j_call: TRBJ2-2; clone_size: -; v_call: TRBV7-2; cdr3_nt: TGTGCCAGCAGCCTCTTGGGACGCGCGACCGGGGAGCTGTTTTTT; cdr3_aa: CASSLLGRATGELFF
d_call: TRBD2; j_call: TRBJ2-1; clone_size: -; v_call: TRBV4-3; cdr3_nt: TGCGCCAGCAGCCTTGGACTAGCGGGAGGTCCTTCGCAGTTCTTC; cdr3_aa: CASSLGLAGGPSQFF
d_call: -; j_call: TRBJ1-1; clone_size: -; v_call: TRBV5-1; cdr3_nt: TGCGCCAGCAGGGTTTTCGGGGAGAACACTGAAGCTTTCTTT; cdr3_aa: CASRVFGENTEAFF
d_call: -; j_call: TRBJ1-5; clone_size: -; v_call: TRBV7-2; cdr3_nt: TGTGCCAGCAGCTTAGACTTTAGTCAGCCCCAGCATTTT; cdr3_aa: CASSLDFSQPQHF
d_call: -; j_call: TRBJ2-1; clone_size: few; v_call: TRBV4-1; cdr3_nt: TGCGCCAGCAGCCAAGGGATGGATGAGCAGTTCTTC; cdr3_aa: CASSQGMDEQFF
d_call: -; j_call: TRBJ1-2; clone_size: many; v_call: TRBV20-1; cdr3_nt: TGCAGACCGGGAGATGGCTACACCTTC; cdr3_aa: CRPGDGYTF
d_call: -; j_call: TRBJ2-3; clone_size: few; v_call: TRBV20-1; cdr3_nt: TGCAGTGCTAGAGCCTGGCGGGCCAGCACAGATACGCAGTATTTT; cdr3_aa: CSARAWRASTDTQYF
d_call: -; j_call: TRBJ1-1; clone_size: -; v_call: TRBV30; cdr3_nt: TGTGCCTGGGAAACGCCGTTGGTCCGGCGGACTGAAGCTTTCTTT; cdr3_aa: CAWETPLVRRTEAFF
d_call: TRBD2; j_call: TRBJ2-1; clone_size: few; v_call: TRBV20-1; cdr3_nt: TGCAGTGCTAGAGTCACTAGCGGGGGCTCCTACAATGAGCAGTTCTTC; cdr3_aa: CSARVTSGGSYNEQFF
d_call: -; j_call: TRBJ1-2; clone_size: -; v_call: TRBV25-1; cdr3_nt: TGTGCCAGCAGGGAGTTCAGGCGTGGCTACACCTTC; cdr3_aa: CASREFRRGYTF
d_call: -; j_call: TRBJ1-1; clone_size: -; v_call: TRBV19; cdr3_nt: TGTGCCACTAGCCGGGGTGATCGGGCTTTCTTT; cdr3_aa: CATSRGDRAFF
d_call: TRBD1; j_call: TRBJ1-2; clone_size: -; v_call: TRBV4-3; cdr3_nt: TGCGCCAGCAGCCAAAGGGTAACAGGGGCTGGCTATGGCTACACCTTC; cdr3_aa: CASSQRVTGAGYGYTF
d_call: -; j_call: TRBJ1-2; clone_size: -; v_call: TRBV19; cdr3_nt: TGTGCCAGTAGTTCCCCCGTGGGAGGGACCTACTATGGCTACACCTTC; cdr3_aa: CASSSPVGGTYYGYTF
d_call: -; j_call: TRBJ2-3; clone_size: -; v_call: TRBV20-1; cdr3_nt: TGCAGTGCTAGAGATTTGCCAGATACGCAGTATTTT; cdr3_aa: CSARDLPDTQYF
d_call: -; j_call: TRBJ2-7; clone_size: -; v_call: TRBV6-6; cdr3_nt: TGTGCCAGCAGGAACGACAGGGGAGGGTACGAGCAGTACTTC; cdr3_aa: CASRNDRGGYEQYF
d_call: -; j_call: TRBJ1-2; clone_size: few; v_call: TRBV7-9; cdr3_nt: TGTGCCAGCAGCACACCAAAGAATGTTGAGTATGGCTACACCTTC; cdr3_aa: CASSTPKNVEYGYTF
d_call: -; j_call: TRBJ2-7; clone_size: many; v_call: TRBV5-1; cdr3_nt: TGCGCCAGCAGCTTGGGGGGATTGATGGTCCACGAGCAGTACTTC; cdr3_aa: CASSLGGLMVHEQYF
d_call: TRBD2; j_call: TRBJ2-5; clone_size: -; v_call: TRBV10-3; cdr3_nt: TGTGCCATCAGTGAGGAGGGACTAGCGGGGAAAGAGACCCAGTACTTC; cdr3_aa: CAISEEGLAGKETQYF
d_call: TRBD1; j_call: TRBJ2-2; clone_size: many; v_call: TRBV5-1; cdr3_nt: TGCGCCAGCAGCTTGAGACAGGGGAACACCGGGGAGCTGTTTTTT; cdr3_aa: CASSLRQGNTGELFF
d_call: -; j_call: TRBJ2-5; clone_size: -; v_call: TRBV11-2; cdr3_nt: TGTGCCAGCATCTTAGAGGAGACCCAGTACTTC; cdr3_aa: CASILEETQYF
d_call: -; j_call: TRBJ1-5; clone_size: few; v_call: TRBV20-1; cdr3_nt: TGCAGTGCTACCCGACAGAAGTATCAGCCCCAGCATTTT; cdr3_aa: CSATRQKYQPQHF
d_call: -; j_call: TRBJ1-5; clone_size: -; v_call: TRBV6-4; cdr3_nt: TGTGCCAGCAGGATAGGGGTCAATCAGCCCCAGCATTTT; cdr3_aa: CASRIGVNQPQHF
d_call: -; j_call: TRBJ1-1; clone_size: -; v_call: TRBV20-1; cdr3_nt: TGCAGTGCTAGATCCGGACGGACTTTGACGGCTTTCTTT; cdr3_aa: CSARSGRTLTAFF
d_call: TRBD1; j_call: TRBJ2-1; clone_size: few; v_call: TRBV28; cdr3_nt: TGTGCCAGTCGACAGGGAGACAATGAGCAGTTCTTC; cdr3_aa: CASRQGDNEQFF
d_call: TRBD1; j_call: TRBJ1-3; clone_size: few; v_call: TRBV30; cdr3_nt: TGTGCCTGGAGCCAGCGACAGGGGGCATATTTT; cdr3_aa: CAWSQRQGAYF
d_call: TRBD1; j_call: TRBJ1-6; clone_size: many; v_call: TRBV4-3; cdr3_nt: TGCGCCAGCAGCCAGACAGGGAATTCACCCCTCCACTTT; cdr3_aa: CASSQTGNSPLHF